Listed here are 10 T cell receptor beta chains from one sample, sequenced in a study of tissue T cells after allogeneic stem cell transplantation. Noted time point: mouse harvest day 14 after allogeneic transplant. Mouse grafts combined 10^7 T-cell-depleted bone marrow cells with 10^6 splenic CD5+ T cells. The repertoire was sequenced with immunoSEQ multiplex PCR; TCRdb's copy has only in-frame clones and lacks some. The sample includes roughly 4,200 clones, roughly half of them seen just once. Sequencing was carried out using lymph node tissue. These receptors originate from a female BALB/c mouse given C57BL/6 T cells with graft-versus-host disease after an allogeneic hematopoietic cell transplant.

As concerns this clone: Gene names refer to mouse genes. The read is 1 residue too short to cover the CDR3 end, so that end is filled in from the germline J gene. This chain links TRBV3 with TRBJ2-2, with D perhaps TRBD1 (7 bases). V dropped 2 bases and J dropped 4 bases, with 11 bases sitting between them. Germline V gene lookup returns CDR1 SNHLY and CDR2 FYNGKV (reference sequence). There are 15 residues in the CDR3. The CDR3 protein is CASSLRGRGTGQLYF. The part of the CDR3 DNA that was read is TGTGCCAGCAGCTTAAGGGGGCGAGGCACCGGGCAGCTCTAC.

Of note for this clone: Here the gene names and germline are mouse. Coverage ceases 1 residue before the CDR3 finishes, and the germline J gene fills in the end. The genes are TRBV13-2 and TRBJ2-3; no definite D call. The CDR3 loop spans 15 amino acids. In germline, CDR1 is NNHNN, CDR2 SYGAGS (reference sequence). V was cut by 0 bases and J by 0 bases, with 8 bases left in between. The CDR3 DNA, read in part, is TGTGCCAGCGGTGATGCAGGCAATAGTGCAGAAACGCTGTAT. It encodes CASGDAGNSAETLY. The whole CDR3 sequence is CASGDAGNSAETLYF.

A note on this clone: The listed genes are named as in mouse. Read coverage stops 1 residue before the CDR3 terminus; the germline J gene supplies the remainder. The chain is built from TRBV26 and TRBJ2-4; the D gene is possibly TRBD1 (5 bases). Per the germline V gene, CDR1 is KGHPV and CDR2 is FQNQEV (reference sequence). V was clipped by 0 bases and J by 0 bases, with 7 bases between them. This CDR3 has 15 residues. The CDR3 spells CASSLSDSSQNTLYF. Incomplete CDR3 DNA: TGTGCCAGCAGTCTGTCAGACAGTAGTCAAAACACCTTGTAC.

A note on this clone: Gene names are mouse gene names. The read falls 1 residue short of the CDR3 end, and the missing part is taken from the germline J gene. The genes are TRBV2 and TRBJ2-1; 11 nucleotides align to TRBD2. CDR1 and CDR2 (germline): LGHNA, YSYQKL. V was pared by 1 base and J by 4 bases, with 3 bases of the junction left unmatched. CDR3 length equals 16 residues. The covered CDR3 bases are TGTGCCAGCAGCCAAGGGACTGGGGGGCTGTATGCTGAGCAGTTC. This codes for CASSQGTGGLYAEQF. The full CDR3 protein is CASSQGTGGLYAEQFF.

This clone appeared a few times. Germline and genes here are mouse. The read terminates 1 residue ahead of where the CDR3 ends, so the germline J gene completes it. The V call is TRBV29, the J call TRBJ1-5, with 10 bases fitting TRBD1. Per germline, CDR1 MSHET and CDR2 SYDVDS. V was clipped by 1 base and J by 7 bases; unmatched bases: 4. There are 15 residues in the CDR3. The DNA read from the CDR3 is TGTGCTAGCAGTTTATGGGGGACAGGGGTGCAGGCTCCGCTT. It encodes CASSLWGTGVQAPL. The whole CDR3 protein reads CASSLWGTGVQAPLF.

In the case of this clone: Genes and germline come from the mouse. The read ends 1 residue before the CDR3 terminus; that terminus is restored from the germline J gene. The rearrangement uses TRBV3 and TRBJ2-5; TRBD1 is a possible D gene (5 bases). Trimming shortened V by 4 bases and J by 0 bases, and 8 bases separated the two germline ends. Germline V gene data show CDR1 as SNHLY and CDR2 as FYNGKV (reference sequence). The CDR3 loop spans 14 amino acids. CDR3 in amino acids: CASSSTVNQDTQYF. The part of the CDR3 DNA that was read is TGTGCCAGCAGCTCGACAGTTAACCAAGACACCCAGTAC.

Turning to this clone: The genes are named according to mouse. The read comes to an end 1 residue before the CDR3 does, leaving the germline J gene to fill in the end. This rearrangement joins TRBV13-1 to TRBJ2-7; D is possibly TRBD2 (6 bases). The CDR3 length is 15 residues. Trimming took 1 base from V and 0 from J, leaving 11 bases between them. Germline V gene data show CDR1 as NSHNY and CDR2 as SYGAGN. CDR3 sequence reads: CASSDLGRSSYEQYF. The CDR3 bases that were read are TGTGCCAGCAGTGATCTGGGGAGGAGCTCCTATGAACAGTAC.

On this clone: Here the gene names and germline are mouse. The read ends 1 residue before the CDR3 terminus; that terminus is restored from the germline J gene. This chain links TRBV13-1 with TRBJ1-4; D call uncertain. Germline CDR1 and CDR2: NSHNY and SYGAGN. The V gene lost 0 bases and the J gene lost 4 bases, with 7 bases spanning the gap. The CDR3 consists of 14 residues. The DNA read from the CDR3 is TGTGCCAGCAGTGATGCTAACAACAACGAAAGATTATTT. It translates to CASSDANNNERLF. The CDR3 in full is CASSDANNNERLFF. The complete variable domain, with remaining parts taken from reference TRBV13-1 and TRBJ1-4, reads EAAVTQSPRNKVTVTGGNVTLSCRQTNSHNYMYWYRQDTGHGLRLIHYSYGAGNLRIGDVPDGYKATRTTQEDFFLLLELASPSQTSLYFCASSDANNNERLFFGHGTKLSVL.

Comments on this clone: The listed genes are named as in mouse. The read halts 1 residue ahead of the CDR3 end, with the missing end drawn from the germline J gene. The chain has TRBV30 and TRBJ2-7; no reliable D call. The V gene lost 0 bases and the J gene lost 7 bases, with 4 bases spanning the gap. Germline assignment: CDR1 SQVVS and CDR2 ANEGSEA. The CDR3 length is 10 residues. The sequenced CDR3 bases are TGTAGTTCTAGAGATCAAGAACAGTAC. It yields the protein CSSRDQEQY. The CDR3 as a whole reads CSSRDQEQYF.

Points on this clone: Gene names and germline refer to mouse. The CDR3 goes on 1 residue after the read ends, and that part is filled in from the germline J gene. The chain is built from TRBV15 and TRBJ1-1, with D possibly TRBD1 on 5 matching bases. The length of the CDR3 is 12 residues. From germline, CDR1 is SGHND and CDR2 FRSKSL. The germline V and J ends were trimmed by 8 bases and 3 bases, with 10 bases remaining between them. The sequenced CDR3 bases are TGTGCCAGCTCGGGGGATTACACAGAAGTCTTC. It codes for CASSGDYTEVF. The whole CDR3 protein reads CASSGDYTEVFF.